Included here is one T cell receptor (beta chain) sequence, with context. This specimen belongs to a study of blood T cell repertoires in COVID-19. Study details: T cells, B-cell-depleted T cells, or PBMCs supplied cDNA or gDNA.

The CDR3 is made up of 14 amino acids. Germline CDR1 and CDR2: SGHNT and YYREEE (reference sequence). The ends lost 4 bases at V and 4 bases at J; junction bases unmatched: 4. Source study methods: Reference gene primer amplification gave nucleated cell count estimates. Using immunoSEQ multiplex PCR, the repertoire was profiled, and TCRdb retains in-frame clones only, with some absent. D and trimming were read from the DNA, whereas the V and J calls and clone size are those reported in that table. The data contain 87,000 or so clones, roughly 87% of them seen just once; the ten biggest clones take up 5.5% to 8%.

The chain employs TRBV5-4 and TRBJ2-1, with TRBD2 matching over 8 bases. The sequenced sample consisted of peripheral blood. The sequence came from a man younger than 30 with COVID-19, enrolled during active disease. CDR3 nucleotides: TGTGCCAGCAGCCATAGCGGGGATTACAATGAGCAGTTCTTC. Translating gives CASSHSGDYNEQFF.